This T cell receptor beta chain was sequenced in a study of T cell changes during pregnancy in multiple sclerosis. Clones were read by immunoSEQ multiplex PCR, and TCRdb kept only the in-frame ones, dropping some. The sample yields some 60,000 clones, 90% seen once. Trimming took 1 base from V and 7 from J, leaving 17 bases between them. CDR1 and CDR2 from the germline V gene are SGDLS and YYNGEE. CDR3 length: 16 amino acids. The clonotype was recovered from a female donor in good health, enrolled as a control in a pregnancy study. This sequence joins TRBV9 and TRBJ2-2; possibly TRBD2 for D (5 bases). This specimen consisted of peripheral blood, obtained in the first trimester of pregnancy. The CDR3 DNA reads as TGTGCCAGCAGCGTAAGCGGTAGTCTTATAGGCGGGGAGCTGTTTTTT. Residues: CASSVSGSLIGGELFF.